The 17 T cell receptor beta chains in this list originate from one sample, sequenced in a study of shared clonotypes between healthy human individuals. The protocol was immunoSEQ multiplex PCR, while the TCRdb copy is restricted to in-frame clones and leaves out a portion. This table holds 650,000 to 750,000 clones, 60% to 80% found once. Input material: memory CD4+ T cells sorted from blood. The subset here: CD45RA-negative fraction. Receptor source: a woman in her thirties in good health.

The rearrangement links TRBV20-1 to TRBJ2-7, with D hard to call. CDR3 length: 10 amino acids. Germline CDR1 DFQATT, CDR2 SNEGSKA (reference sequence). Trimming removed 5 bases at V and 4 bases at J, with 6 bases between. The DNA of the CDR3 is TGCAGTGCTGGGCGATACGAGCAGTACTTC. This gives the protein CSAGRYEQYF.

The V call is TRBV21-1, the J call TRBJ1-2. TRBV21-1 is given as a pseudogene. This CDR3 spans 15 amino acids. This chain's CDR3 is CASSKERGVGYGYTF. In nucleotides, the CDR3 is TGTGCCAGCAGCAAAGAGCGGGGCGTGGGGTATGGCTACACCTTC.

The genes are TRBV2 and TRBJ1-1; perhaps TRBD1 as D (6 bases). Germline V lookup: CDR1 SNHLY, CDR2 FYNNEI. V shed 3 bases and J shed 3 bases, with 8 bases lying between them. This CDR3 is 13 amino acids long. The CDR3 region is CASSEDRYTEAFF. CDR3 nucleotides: TGTGCCAGCAGTGAGGACAGATACACTGAAGCTTTCTTT.

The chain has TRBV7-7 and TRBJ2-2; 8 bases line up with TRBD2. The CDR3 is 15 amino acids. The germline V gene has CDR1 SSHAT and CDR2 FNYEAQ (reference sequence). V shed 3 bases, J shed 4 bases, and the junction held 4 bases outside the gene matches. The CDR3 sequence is CASSLDGRGTGELFF. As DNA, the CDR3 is TGTGCCAGCAGCTTGGACGGGAGGGGCACCGGGGAGCTGTTTTTT.

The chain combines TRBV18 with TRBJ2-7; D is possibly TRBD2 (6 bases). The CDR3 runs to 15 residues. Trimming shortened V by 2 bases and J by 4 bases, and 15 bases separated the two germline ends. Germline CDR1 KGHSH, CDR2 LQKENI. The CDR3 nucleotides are TGTGCCAGCTCACCAAGGGGCGGGAATCGGTACGAGCAGTACTTC. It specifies CASSPRGGNRYEQYF.

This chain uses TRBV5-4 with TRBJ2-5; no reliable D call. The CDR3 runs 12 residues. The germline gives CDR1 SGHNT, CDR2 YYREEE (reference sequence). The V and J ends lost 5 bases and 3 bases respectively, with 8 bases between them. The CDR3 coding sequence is TGTGCCAGCAGGGTGGACGAAGAGACCCAGTACTTC. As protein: CASRVDEETQYF.

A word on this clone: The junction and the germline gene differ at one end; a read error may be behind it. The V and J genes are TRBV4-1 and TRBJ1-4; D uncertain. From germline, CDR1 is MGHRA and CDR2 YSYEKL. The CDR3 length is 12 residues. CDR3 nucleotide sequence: TGCGCCAGCAGCTCGAAGGATGAGAAACTGTTTTTT. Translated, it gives CASSSKDEKLFF.

CDR3 coding DNA: TGTGCCAGCAGCCGCAGAACTGCAGGGGCCCCGCAGTACTTC. Its translation is CASSRRTAGAPQYF. The chain joins TRBV28 to TRBJ2-7; D possibly corresponds to TRBD1 (6 bases). The CDR3 runs 14 residues. Trimming took 6 bases from V and 9 from J, leaving 21 bases between them. CDR1 MDHEN and CDR2 SYDVKM come from the germline V gene.

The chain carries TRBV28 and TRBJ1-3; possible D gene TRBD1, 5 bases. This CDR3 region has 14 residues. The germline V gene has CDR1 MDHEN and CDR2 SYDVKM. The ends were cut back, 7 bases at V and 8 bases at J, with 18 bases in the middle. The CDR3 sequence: CASTSGTGLDTIYF. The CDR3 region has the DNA TGTGCCAGCACCTCGGGGACGGGGCTGGACACCATATATTTT.

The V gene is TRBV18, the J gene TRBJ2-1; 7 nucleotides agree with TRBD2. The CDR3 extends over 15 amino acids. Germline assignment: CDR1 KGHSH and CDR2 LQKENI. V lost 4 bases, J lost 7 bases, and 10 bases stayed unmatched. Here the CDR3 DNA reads TGTGCCAGCTCACGGGACTACCAACAGAGGAATGAGCAGTTCTTC. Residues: CASSRDYQQRNEQFF.

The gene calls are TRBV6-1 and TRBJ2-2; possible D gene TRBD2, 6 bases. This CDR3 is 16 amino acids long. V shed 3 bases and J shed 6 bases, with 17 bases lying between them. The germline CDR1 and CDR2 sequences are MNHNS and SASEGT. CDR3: CASSEQGPAGPGELFF. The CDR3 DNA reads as TGTGCCAGCAGTGAGCAGGGACCAGCGGGTCCCGGGGAGCTGTTTTTT.

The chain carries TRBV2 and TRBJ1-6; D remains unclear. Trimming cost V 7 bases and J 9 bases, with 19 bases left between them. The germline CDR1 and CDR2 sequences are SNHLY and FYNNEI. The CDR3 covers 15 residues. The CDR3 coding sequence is TGTGCCAGCACCTACGACACCGGGGTGAGTTCACCCCTCCACTTT. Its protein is CASTYDTGVSSPLHF.

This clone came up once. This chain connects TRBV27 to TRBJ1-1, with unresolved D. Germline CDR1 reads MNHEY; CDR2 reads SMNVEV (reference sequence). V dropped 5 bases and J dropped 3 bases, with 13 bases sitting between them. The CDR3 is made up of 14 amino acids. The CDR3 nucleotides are TGTGCCAGCAGTCCGAAGGACGGGGACACTGAAGCTTTCTTT. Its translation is CASSPKDGDTEAFF.

Here the CDR3 reads CASTSGQAYNEQFF. Here the CDR3 DNA reads TGTGCCAGCACCTCGGGACAGGCATACAATGAGCAGTTCTTC. The chain has TRBV11-2 and TRBJ2-1; 8 positions agree with TRBD1. The V gene's germline CDR1 is SGHAT and CDR2 FQNNGV. Trimming cost V 7 bases and J 4 bases; bases outside gene matches: 6. CDR3 size: 14 residues.

The CDR3 reads CASSQEIAGGVYNEQFF. CDR3 nucleotides: TGTGCCAGCAGCCAAGAGATAGCGGGAGGGGTCTACAATGAGCAGTTCTTC. This sequence joins TRBV4-2 and TRBJ2-1, with 11 bases that match TRBD2. The CDR3 contains 17 residues. The germline gives CDR1 LGHNA, CDR2 YNFKEQ. V lost 0 bases to trimming and J lost 3 bases; unmatched junction nucleotides: 4.

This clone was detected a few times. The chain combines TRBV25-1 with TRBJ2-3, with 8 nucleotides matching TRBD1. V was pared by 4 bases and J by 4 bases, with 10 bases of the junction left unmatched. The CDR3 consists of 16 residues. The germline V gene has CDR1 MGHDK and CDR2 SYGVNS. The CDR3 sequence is CASSVERQGLADTQYF. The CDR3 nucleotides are TGTGCCAGCAGTGTCGAAAGACAGGGGTTGGCAGATACGCAGTATTTT.

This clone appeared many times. This CDR3 reads CASSPRQGNYGYTF. The CDR3 DNA is TGTGCCAGCAGTCCGCGACAGGGGAACTATGGCTACACCTTC. The genes are TRBV27 and TRBJ1-2; 8 bases are a match to TRBD1. The CDR3 is made up of 14 amino acids. Germline CDR1 reads MNHEY; CDR2 reads SMNVEV (reference sequence). With V trimmed by 5 bases and J by 2 bases, 4 bases remained unmatched.